These T cell receptor beta chains were read from a single sample in a study of T cell responses to AZD1222 COVID-19 vaccine. Using immunoSEQ multiplex PCR, the repertoire was profiled, and TCRdb retains in-frame clones only, with some absent. The table shows 100,000 to 150,000 clones, with about 90% occurring only once. Sample: peripheral blood, taken on day 0 of AZD1222 vaccination. These TCRs come from an adult in good health. Both conserved end residues are trimmed from each CDR3. The order of the fields is V gene, J gene, CDR3 protein.

V: TRBV19; J: TRBJ1-3; CDR3: ASSIPAGTSGNTIY
V: TRBV25-1; J: TRBJ2-1; CDR3: ASSRKGPDEQF
V: TRBV2; J: TRBJ2-7; CDR3: ASRTGVYEQY
V: TRBV6-5; J: TRBJ2-5; CDR3: ASSYVSGRVETQY
V: TRBV30; J: TRBJ1-1; CDR3: AWSHEFMNTEAF
V: TRBV29-1; J: TRBJ2-5; CDR3: SVEVETQY
V: TRBV2; J: TRBJ1-4; CDR3: ASSPDEKLF
V: TRBV4-1; J: TRBJ1-6; CDR3: ASSQDRSSYNSPLH
V: TRBV27; J: TRBJ2-1; CDR3: ASSLLGVARDEQF
V: TRBV24-1; J: TRBJ2-3; CDR3: ATSDPTDRETDTQY
V: TRBV6-5; J: TRBJ1-2; CDR3: ATLTGDPYGYT
V: TRBV28; J: TRBJ1-2; CDR3: ATENYGYT
V: TRBV9; J: TRBJ1-2; CDR3: ASSISNYGYT
V: TRBV5-4; J: TRBJ2-3; CDR3: ASSLQGAADTQY
V: TRBV2; J: TRBJ1-1; CDR3: ATRGDTEAF
V: TRBV7-3; J: TRBJ2-3; CDR3: ASSLGARDTQY
V: TRBV27; J: TRBJ2-7; CDR3: ASRALGLTGEQY
V: TRBV30; J: TRBJ2-2; CDR3: AWRVQANTGELF
V: TRBV7-9; J: TRBJ1-4; CDR3: ASSLGAGEEKLF
V: TRBV5-1; J: TRBJ1-2; CDR3: ASSLTANYGYT
V: TRBV6-5; J: TRBJ1-1; CDR3: ASSYSQGLTEAF
V: TRBV9; J: TRBJ2-1; CDR3: ASSVGQGNNEQF
V: TRBV7-3; J: TRBJ2-1; CDR3: ASSATALAETQF
V: TRBV27; J: TRBJ1-5; CDR3: ASSLTGSEQPQH
V: TRBV29-1; J: TRBJ1-2; CDR3: SVSQGPGYGYT
V: TRBV7-9; J: TRBJ1-2; CDR3: ASSQMRQLLNYGYT
V: TRBV5-1; J: TRBJ1-1; CDR3: ASSLDRMNTEAF
V: TRBV9; J: TRBJ1-6; CDR3: ASSESSNYNSPLH
V: TRBV11-2; J: TRBJ1-3; CDR3: ASSSQGLVSGNTIY
V: TRBV28; J: TRBJ1-6; CDR3: ASSPLGSPLH
V: TRBV11-2; J: TRBJ1-4; CDR3: ASRIGEKLF
V: TRBV27; J: TRBJ1-2; CDR3: ASSLDRQGWDCNYGYT
V: TRBV5-4; J: TRBJ2-2; CDR3: ASGRDSLIGGELF
V: TRBV6-5; J: TRBJ2-3; CDR3: AHRGRVSTDTQY
V: TRBV28; J: TRBJ2-5; CDR3: ASSPTFFGEETQY
V: TRBV30; J: TRBJ2-3; CDR3: AWSIGPGTQY
V: TRBV29-1; J: TRBJ1-3; CDR3: SAEQGNTIY
V: TRBV18; J: TRBJ1-6; CDR3: ASSPLPGTVYNSPLH
V: TRBV5-1; J: TRBJ2-7; CDR3: ASSLTQENYEQY
V: TRBV4-1; J: TRBJ1-2; CDR3: ASSQDLRGAFYYGYT
V: TRBV12-5; J: TRBJ2-2; CDR3: ASASRGGWELF
V: TRBV19; J: TRBJ1-2; CDR3: ASKDRPANYGYT